A single sample is the source of the 18 T cell receptor beta chains below, sequenced in a study of T cells after yellow fever vaccination. TCRdb re-derived calls from the 5' RACE reads in MiXCR, one entry per CDR3 protein. Here the sample spans hundreds of thousands of distinct CDR3 sequences, roughly an eighth being singletons. The source material was CD4+ T cells sorted from PBMCs, sampled 15 days after the yellow fever booster vaccination. Every receptor here comes from a man aged 18 to 30 who received the YFV17D yellow fever vaccine.

A few counts support this clonotype. V gene TRBV11-2 combines with J gene TRBJ2-3; TRBD1 aligns across 7 bases. This CDR3 comprises 15 residues. The V gene end was trimmed by 5 bases and the J gene end by 6 bases; junction bases not matched to a gene: 11. Germline-derived CDR1 and CDR2 are SGHAT and FQNNGV. The CDR3 sequence is CASSPWTGHPDTQYF. In nucleotides, the CDR3 is TGTGCCAGCAGCCCCTGGACAGGACATCCCGATACGCAGTATTTT. The whole variable domain, filled in from reference TRBV11-2 and TRBJ2-3, reads EAGVAQSPRYKIIEKRQSVAFWCNPISGHATLYWYQQILGQGPKLLIQFQNNGVVDDSQLPKDRFSAERLKGVDSTLKIQPAKLEDSAVYLCASSPWTGHPDTQYFGPGTRLTVL.

This clonotype was detected only a few times. The rearrangement uses TRBV7-9 and TRBJ1-4, with TRBD1 identical over 9 bases. V shed 5 bases and J 8 bases; nucleotides not matched to a gene: 9. Looked up from germline, CDR1 is SEHNR and CDR2 is FQNEAQ (reference sequence). CDR3 length equals 15 residues. The CDR3 region is CASSTLTGGYEKLFF. Here the CDR3 DNA reads TGTGCCAGCAGCACCTTGACAGGGGGATACGAAAAACTGTTTTTT.

CDR3 sequence: CSARDPSGSYEQYV. CDR3 nucleotides: TGCAGTGCTAGAGATCCTAGCGGTTCCTACGAGCAGTACGTC. V is TRBV20-1 and J is TRBJ2-7; TRBD2 agrees at 7 bases. The CDR3 sequence is 14 residues long. J gave up 1 base and V 0 bases, and 3 bases lay outside the gene matches. The V gene's germline CDR1 is DFQATT and CDR2 SNEGSKA (reference sequence).

The chain joins TRBV5-6 to TRBJ2-7; D may be TRBD1 (5 bases). This CDR3 is built from 12 residues. Germline V lookup: CDR1 SGHDT, CDR2 YYEEEE. Trimming took off 0 bases at V and 6 bases at J, with 7 bases between the two ends. The CDR3 reads CASSLGGIEQYV. The CDR3 DNA sequence: TGTGCCAGCAGCTTGGGGGGCATCGAGCAGTACGTC.

The sample holds one count of this clonotype. The chain has TRBV7-3 and TRBJ2-3, with a weak D call TRBD1 (5 bases). Trimming left V 2 bases short and J 8 bases short, with 11 bases between. Looked up from germline, CDR1 is SGHTA and CDR2 is FQGTGA. The CDR3 sequence is 13 residues long. This chain's CDR3 is CASSLLQETTQYF. Written as DNA, the CDR3 is TGTGCCAGCAGCTTACTACAGGAGACTACGCAGTATTTT. The entire variable domain, with the rest obtained from reference TRBV7-3 and TRBJ2-3, is as follows: GAGVSQTPSNKVTEKGKYVELRCDPISGHTALYWYRQSLGQGPEFLIYFQGTGAADDSGLPNDRFFAVRPEGSVSTLKIQRTERGDSAVYLCASSLLQETTQYFGPGTRLTVL.

This clonotype was counted only a few times. V is TRBV15 and J is TRBJ2-3; D is ambiguous. CDR3 length: 12 amino acids. Germline lookup yields CDR1 LNHNV and CDR2 YYDKDF (reference sequence). V dropped 2 bases and J dropped 2 bases, with 2 bases sitting between them. The CDR3 is CATSRLTDTQYF. The CDR3, as DNA: TGTGCCACCAGCAGACTCACAGATACGCAGTATTTT.

This clonotype occurred a few times. The V call is TRBV7-3, the J call TRBJ2-4, with 10 bases aligning to TRBD2. The CDR3 length is 14 residues. The germline CDR1 and CDR2 sequences are SGHTA and FQGTGA. V trimming: 4 bases; J trimming: 8 bases; junction bases outside the gene matches: 5. The CDR3 nucleotides read TGTGCCAGCAGCTCCGGGACTAGCGCTGACATTCAGTACTTC. Protein: CASSSGTSADIQYF.

This clonotype was counted a few times. The V call is TRBV20-1, the J call TRBJ1-1; 7 bases line up with TRBD1. Germline V CDR1 and CDR2: DFQATT, SNEGSKA (reference sequence). The CDR3 contains 13 residues. The trim removed 4 bases at V and 3 bases at J, leaving 5 bases unmatched. The CDR3 is CSATQGWDTEAFF. The CDR3, as DNA: TGCAGTGCTACACAGGGGTGGGACACTGAAGCTTTCTTT.

This clonotype has only a few counts. The chain links TRBV7-2 to TRBJ1-2; TRBD1 matches at 7 bases. CDR1 and CDR2 (germline): SGHTA, FQGNSA. J lost 2 bases, V lost 4 bases, and 7 bases had no gene match. This CDR3 contains 15 residues. Here the CDR3 DNA reads TGTGCCAGCAGCTACCAGGGGGGAGGGAACTATGGCTACACCTTC. This sequence encodes CASSYQGGGNYGYTF.

At least ten counts were recorded for this clonotype. The chain's CDR3 is CASAAPGQGSGEQFF. CDR3 in DNA: TGTGCTAGTGCCGCCCCGGGACAGGGTTCCGGTGAGCAGTTCTTC. The chain has TRBV12-5 and TRBJ2-1; 9 positions match TRBD1. Germline CDR1 is LGHNT and CDR2 is FRNRAP. After removal of 7 bases from V and 9 bases from J, the junction contained 13 bases not matched to a gene. The CDR3 totals 15 residues.

This clonotype appeared a few times. The rearrangement links TRBV12-5 to TRBJ1-6; 8 positions agree with TRBD1. This CDR3 spans 17 amino acids. J gave up 10 bases and V 5 bases, and 16 bases lay outside the gene matches. CDR1 is LGHNT, CDR2 FRNRAP, per germline. The CDR3 DNA is TGTGCTAGTGGTCAGACCCCCGGGACAGGTCGGGTATCACCCCTCCACTTT. Encoded protein: CASGQTPGTGRVSPLHF.

The V and J genes are TRBV9 and TRBJ2-3; D possibly corresponds to TRBD2 (5 bases). This CDR3 is 15 amino acids long. The germline V gene has CDR1 SGDLS and CDR2 YYNGEE. Between the trimmed V and J ends, which lost 3 bases and 0 bases, there was a span of 11 bases. In DNA form, the CDR3 reads TGTGCCAGCAGCGCCCAGCGGACGAGCACAGATACGCAGTATTTT. Encoded protein: CASSAQRTSTDTQYF. Supplemented by reference TRBV9 and TRBJ2-3, the full variable domain reads DSGVTQTPKHLITATGQRVTLRCSPRSGDLSVYWYQQSLDQGLQFLIQYYNGEERAKGNILERFSAQQFPDLHSELNLSSLELGDSALYFCASSAQRTSTDTQYFGPGTRLTVL.

This clonotype was detected many times. The rearrangement uses TRBV4-3 and TRBJ2-1; 9 nucleotides match TRBD2. The V gene's germline CDR1 is LGHNA and CDR2 YSLEER. CDR3 length: 15 residues. The ends lost 0 bases at V and 9 bases at J; junction bases unmatched: 6. CDR3 sequence reads: CASSQDLAGGLEQFF. CDR3 DNA sequence: TGCGCCAGCAGCCAAGATCTGGCGGGGGGGCTTGAGCAGTTCTTC.

This clonotype was seen a few times. V and J are TRBV2 and TRBJ2-5; D ambiguous. This CDR3 region has 12 residues. Germline loops: CDR1 SNHLY, CDR2 FYNNEI. V shed 10 bases and J shed 4 bases, with 13 bases lying between them. CDR3 nucleotide sequence: TGTGCCATCGCCGGGCAGACAGAGACCCAGTACTTC. This sequence encodes CAIAGQTETQYF.

The V call is TRBV28, the J call TRBJ1-3; unclear D gene. The CDR3 extends over 13 amino acids. The ends were cut back, 7 bases at V and 0 bases at J, with 7 bases in the middle. Germline V CDR1 and CDR2: MDHEN, SYDVKM. The CDR3 region is CASTGLSGNTIYF. The CDR3 coding sequence is TGTGCCAGCACAGGACTCTCTGGAAACACCATATATTTT.

The table lists this clonotype with many counts. J is TRBJ2-1 and V is TRBV20-1; the D is unclear. V lost 3 bases, J lost 0 bases, and 6 bases lay in between. The CDR3 length is 13 residues. Germline assignment: CDR1 DFQATT and CDR2 SNEGSKA (reference sequence). Written as DNA, the CDR3 is TGCAGTGCTAGTTCTATCTCCTACAATGAGCAGTTCTTC. This encodes CSASSISYNEQFF.

The V gene is TRBV4-3, the J gene TRBJ2-2, with 8 positions matching TRBD2. The ends lost 4 bases at V and 4 bases at J; junction bases unmatched: 5. This CDR3 spans 15 amino acids. Germline CDR1 reads LGHNA; CDR2 reads YSLEER. The DNA of the CDR3 is TGCGCCAGCAGCCTCCTCGGGACTAGCACCGGGGAGCTGTTTTTT. Translation gives CASSLLGTSTGELFF.

J is TRBJ2-2 and V is TRBV7-2, with D hard to call. Trimming removed 3 bases at V and 4 bases at J, with 9 bases between. CDR3 length equals 14 residues. CDR1 and CDR2 (germline): SGHTA, FQGNSA. CDR3 bases: TGTGCCAGCAGCTTCGAAGGGATCACCGGGGAGCTGTTTTTT. Its protein product is CASSFEGITGELFF.